This TCR beta chain came from a study of cytotoxic CD8 clonotypes in ibrutinib-treated CLL. At the level of the study: By median around 70 months, roughly 12 had progressed and about 14 stayed remitted; responses had been 2 complete and roughly 24 partial.

In this sample, this clone turned up once. Its target is unknown. There are 13 residues in the CDR3. V gave up 4 bases and J gave up 6 bases, with 7 bases separating them. Germline values: CDR1 SGHVS, CDR2 FQNEAQ. Assay: immunoSEQ multiplex PCR; the TCRdb copy retains only in-frame clones and omits some. The profile shows 95,000 to 100,000 clones, approximately 80% of them singletons. Study-wide findings and caveats: Clonality climbed at ibrutinib response, then dropped toward baseline at progression. Exceeding age-matched healthy donors, baseline clonality also tracked the counts of circulating CD8+ T cells.

The chain uses TRBV7-8 and TRBJ1-6; D is uncertain. Sequenced here: PBMCs, sampled after 12 months of ibrutinib treatment. This receptor was obtained from a human donor with chronic lymphocytic leukemia. CDR3 protein: CASSSGINSPLHF. CDR3 bases: TGTGCCAGCAGCTCTGGGATTAATTCACCCCTCCACTTT.